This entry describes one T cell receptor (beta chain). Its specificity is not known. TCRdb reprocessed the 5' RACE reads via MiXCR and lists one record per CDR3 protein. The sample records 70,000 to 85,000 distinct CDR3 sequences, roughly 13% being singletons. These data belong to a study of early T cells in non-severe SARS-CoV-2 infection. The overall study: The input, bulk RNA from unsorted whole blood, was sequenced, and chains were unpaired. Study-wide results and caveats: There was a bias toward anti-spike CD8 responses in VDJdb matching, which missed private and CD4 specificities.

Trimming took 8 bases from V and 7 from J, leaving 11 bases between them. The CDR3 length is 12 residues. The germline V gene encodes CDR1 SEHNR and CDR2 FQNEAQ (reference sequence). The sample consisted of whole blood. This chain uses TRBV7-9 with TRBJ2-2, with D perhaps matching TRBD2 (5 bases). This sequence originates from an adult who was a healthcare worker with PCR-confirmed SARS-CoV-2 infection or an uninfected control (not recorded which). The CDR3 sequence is CASGLAHGELFF. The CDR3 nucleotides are TGTGCCAGCGGGCTAGCTCACGGGGAGCTGTTTTTT.